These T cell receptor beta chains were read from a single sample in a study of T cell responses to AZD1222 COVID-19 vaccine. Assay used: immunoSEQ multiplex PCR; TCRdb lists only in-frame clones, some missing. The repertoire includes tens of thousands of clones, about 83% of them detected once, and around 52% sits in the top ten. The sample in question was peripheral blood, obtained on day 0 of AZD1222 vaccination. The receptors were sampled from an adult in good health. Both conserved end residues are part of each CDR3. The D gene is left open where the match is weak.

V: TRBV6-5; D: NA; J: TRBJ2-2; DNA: TGTGCCAGCAGTTACTCGAAACAGGTCAACACCGGGGAGCTGTTTTTT; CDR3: CASSYSKQVNTGELFF
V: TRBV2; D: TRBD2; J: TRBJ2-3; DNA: TGTGCCAGCAGTGAAAGGCGGGAGACGCAGTATTTT; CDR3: CASSERRETQYF
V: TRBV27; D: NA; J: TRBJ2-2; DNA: TGTGCCAGCAGTTTAGGCCGGGGAGCGGGGGAGCTGTTTTTT; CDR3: CASSLGRGAGELFF
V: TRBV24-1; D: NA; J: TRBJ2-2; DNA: TGTGCCACCAGTGATTTTTGGCTTACCGGGGAGCTGTTTTTT; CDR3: CATSDFWLTGELFF
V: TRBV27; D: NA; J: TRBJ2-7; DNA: TGTGCCAGCAGTTTAGAGGGTAGCTACGAGCAGTACTTC; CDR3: CASSLEGSYEQYF
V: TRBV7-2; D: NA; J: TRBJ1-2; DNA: TGTGCCAGCAGCTCGGACCTAGCTAACTATGGCTACACCTTC; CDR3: CASSSDLANYGYTF
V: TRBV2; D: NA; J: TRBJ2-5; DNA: TGTGCCAGCAGCGGGGAAGAGACCCAGTACTTC; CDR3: CASSGEETQYF
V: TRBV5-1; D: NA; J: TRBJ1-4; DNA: TGCGCCAGCAGCCTGGGACCCCTTAATGAAAAACTGTTTTTT; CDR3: CASSLGPLNEKLFF
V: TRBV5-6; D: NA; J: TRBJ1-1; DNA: TGTGCCAGCAGCCCGATGGCCCAGGGAAGGGGTACTGAAGCTTTCTTT; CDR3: CASSPMAQGRGTEAFF
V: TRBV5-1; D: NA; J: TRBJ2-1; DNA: TGCGCCAGCAGCGGGAGTGTGGATTCCAATGAGCAGTTCTTC; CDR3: CASSGSVDSNEQFF
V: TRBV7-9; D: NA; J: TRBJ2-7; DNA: TGTGCCAGCAGACCAACAGGGATGCCCTACGAGCAGTACTTC; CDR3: CASRPTGMPYEQYF